This T cell receptor beta chain was documented in a study of blood T cell repertoires in COVID-19. Study information: Sites across the United States, Italy and Spain contributed samples from acute and convalescent COVID-19. PBMCs, B-cell-depleted T cells, or T cells were the source of the cDNA or gDNA that made up the material.

The protocol was immunoSEQ multiplex PCR, while the TCRdb copy is restricted to in-frame clones and leaves out a portion. The table shows 350,000 to 450,000 clones, with roughly 88% occurring only once. Germline assignment: CDR1 MNHEY and CDR2 SMNVEV (reference sequence). The CDR3 has 14 residues. Trimming at V came to 6 bases and at J to 6 bases, leaving 9 bases not matched to a gene. The cohort comprised adults aged 18 to 89 years residing in around 25 US areas. The TCR comes from a woman between 18 and 29 years old who had been exposed to COVID-19. Sequencing used PBMCs or T cells enriched from blood (not recorded which). The chain uses TRBV27 and TRBJ2-7; 9 bases agree with TRBD1. This chain's CDR3 is CASSPGQGTGEQYF. CDR3 in DNA: TGTGCCAGCAGCCCGGGACAGGGAACGGGCGAGCAGTACTTC.